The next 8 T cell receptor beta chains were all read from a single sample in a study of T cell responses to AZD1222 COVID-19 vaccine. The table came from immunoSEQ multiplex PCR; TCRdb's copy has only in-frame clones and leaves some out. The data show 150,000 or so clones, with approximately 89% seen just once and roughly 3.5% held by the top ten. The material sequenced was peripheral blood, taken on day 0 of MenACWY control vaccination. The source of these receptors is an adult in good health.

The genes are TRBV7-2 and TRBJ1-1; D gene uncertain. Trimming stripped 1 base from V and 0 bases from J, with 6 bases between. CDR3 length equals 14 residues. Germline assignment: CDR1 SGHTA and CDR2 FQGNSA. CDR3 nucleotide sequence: TGTGCCAGCAGCTTAGGGAGGCTGAACACTGAAGCTTTCTTT. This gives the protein CASSLGRLNTEAFF.

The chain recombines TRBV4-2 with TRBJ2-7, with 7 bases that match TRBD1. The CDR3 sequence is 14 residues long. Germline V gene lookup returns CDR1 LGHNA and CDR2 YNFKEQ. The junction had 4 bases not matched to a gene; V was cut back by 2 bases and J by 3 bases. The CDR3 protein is CASSQPGTVYEQYF. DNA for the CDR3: TGTGCCAGCAGCCAACCCGGGACAGTCTACGAGCAGTACTTC.

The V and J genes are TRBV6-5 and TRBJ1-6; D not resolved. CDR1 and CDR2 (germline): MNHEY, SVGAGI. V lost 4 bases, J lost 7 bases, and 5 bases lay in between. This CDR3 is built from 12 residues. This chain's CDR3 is CASSSRNSPLHF. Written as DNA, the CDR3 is TGTGCCAGCAGTTCAAGGAATTCACCCCTCCACTTT.

Here the CDR3 DNA reads TGTGCCAGCAGCTTACAGAGTCCAACTAATGAAAAACTGTTTTTT. Protein sequence: CASSLQSPTNEKLFF. The V call is TRBV7-9, the J call TRBJ1-4; D is ambiguous. This CDR3 spans 15 amino acids. V was shortened by 2 bases and J by 0 bases, with 7 bases between the two germline ends. Per the germline V gene, CDR1 is SEHNR and CDR2 is FQNEAQ (reference sequence). Supplemented by reference TRBV7-9 and TRBJ1-4, the full variable domain reads DTGVSQNPRHKITKRGQNVTFRCDPISEHNRLYWYRQTLGQGPEFLTYFQNEAQLEKSRLLSDRFSAERPKGSFSTLEIQRTEQGDSAMYLCASSLQSPTNEKLFFGSGTQLSVL.

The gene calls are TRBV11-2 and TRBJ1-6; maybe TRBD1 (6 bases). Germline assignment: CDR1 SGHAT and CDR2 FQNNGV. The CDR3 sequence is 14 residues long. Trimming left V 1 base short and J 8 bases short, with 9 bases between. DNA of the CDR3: TGTGCCAGCAGCTTAGCGCAGGGGTATTCACCCCTCCACTTT. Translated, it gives CASSLAQGYSPLHF.

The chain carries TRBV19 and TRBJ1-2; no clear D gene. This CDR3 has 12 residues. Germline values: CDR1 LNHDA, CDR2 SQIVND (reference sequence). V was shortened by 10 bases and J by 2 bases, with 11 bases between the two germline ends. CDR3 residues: CATRRGNYGYTF. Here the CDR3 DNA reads TGTGCCACCAGAAGAGGGAACTATGGCTACACCTTC.

The CDR3 here is CASSWGQDTEAFF. The CDR3 DNA is TGTGCCAGCAGCTGGGGACAGGACACTGAAGCTTTCTTT. This rearrangement joins TRBV7-9 to TRBJ1-1; 8 bases are a match to TRBD1. The V gene's germline CDR1 is SEHNR and CDR2 FQNEAQ (reference sequence). The CDR3 loop spans 13 amino acids. V lost 4 bases, J lost 3 bases, and 1 base stayed unmatched. Combining the CDR3 with reference TRBV7-9 and TRBJ1-1 gives the whole variable domain DTGVSQNPRHKITKRGQNVTFRCDPISEHNRLYWYRQTLGQGPEFLTYFQNEAQLEKSRLLSDRFSAERPKGSFSTLEIQRTEQGDSAMYLCASSWGQDTEAFFGQGTRLTVV.

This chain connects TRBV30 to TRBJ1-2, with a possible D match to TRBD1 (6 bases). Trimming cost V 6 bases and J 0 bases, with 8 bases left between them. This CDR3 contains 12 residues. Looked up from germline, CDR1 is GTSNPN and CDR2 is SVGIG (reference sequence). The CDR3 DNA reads TGTGCCTGTCGACAGGCTAACTATGGCTACACCTTC. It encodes CACRQANYGYTF.